The 14 T cell receptor beta chains reported below all come from one sample, sequenced in a study of chronic HIV infection and antiretroviral therapy. MiXCR was run by TCRdb on the 5' RACE reads, yielding one entry per CDR3 protein. The sample records some 46,000 distinct CDR3 sequences, about 18% being singletons. The sequencing sample was made of peripheral blood. The receptors were sampled from an adult who had HIV and had not received antiretroviral therapy, or was an uninfected healthy control (not recorded which).

This chain joins TRBV5-8 and TRBJ1-5; 8 nucleotides match TRBD1. V gave up 0 bases and J gave up 6 bases; unmatched junction bases: 8. This CDR3 is 16 amino acids long. Germline V gives CDR1 SGHTS, CDR2 YDEGEE. The CDR3 DNA follows: TGTGCCAGCAGCTTGGGGACAGGGATTTTAGGTCAGCCCCAGCATTTT. It is translated as CASSLGTGILGQPQHF.

This clonotype has only a few counts. This CDR3 is CASSLDPRRYEQYF. In DNA form, the CDR3 reads TGTGCCAGCAGCTTAGATCCGCGGCGGTACGAGCAGTACTTC. The V gene is TRBV7-6, the J gene TRBJ2-7, with D unresolved. This CDR3 has 14 residues. Deletions cut 1 base from V and 4 bases from J, with 11 bases between. Germline CDR1 and CDR2: SGHVS and FNYEAQ.

The rearrangement uses TRBV18 and TRBJ1-5; 7 nucleotides match TRBD1. CDR1 is KGHSH, CDR2 LQKENI, per germline. The ends lost 3 bases at V and 3 bases at J; junction bases unmatched: 5. The CDR3 loop spans 15 amino acids. CDR3 bases: TGTGCCAGCTCACCGGAGACAGGGATCAATCAGCCCCAGCATTTT. The encoded protein is CASSPETGINQPQHF.

This clonotype was counted between two and nine times. This sequence joins TRBV7-3 and TRBJ2-1, with D perhaps matching TRBD1 (5 bases). Germline-derived CDR1 and CDR2 are SGHTA and FQGTGA. V was shortened by 1 base and J by 9 bases, with 10 bases between the two germline ends. CDR3 length: 13 residues. CDR3 region: CASSLRARGEQFF. CDR3 DNA: TGTGCCAGCAGCTTAAGAGCTAGGGGTGAGCAGTTCTTC.

The chain combines TRBV29-1 with TRBJ2-1; D is possibly TRBD1 or TRBD2 (5 bases each). The CDR3 has 15 residues. V was clipped by 5 bases and J by 1 base, with 15 bases between them. The germline V gene encodes CDR1 SQVTM and CDR2 ANQGSEA. CDR3 sequence (DNA): TGCAGCGTTCCTCCAGCGGCAGGGTCCTACAATGAGCAGTTCTTC. Translation gives CSVPPAAGSYNEQFF.

The chain links TRBV12-3 or TRBV12-4 to TRBJ2-3, with 10 nucleotides matching TRBD1. V lost 0 bases and J lost 4; bases outside the gene matches: 16. The CDR3 is made up of 20 amino acids. The CDR3 region has the DNA TGTGCCAGCAGTTTAGCCTATACGCAGACAGGGGGCCTTGGTGCAGATACGCAGTATTTT. This encodes CASSLAYTQTGGLGADTQYF.

This clonotype has a handful of counts. The chain links TRBV28 to TRBJ1-2, with no clear D. The length of the CDR3 is 14 residues. CDR1 is MDHEN and CDR2 is SYDVKM in the germline V gene. Trimming shortened V by 6 bases and J by 7 bases, and 18 bases separated the two germline ends. CDR3 amino acids: CASSLGVLGVGYTF. As DNA, the CDR3 is TGTGCCAGCAGCCTTGGGGTTCTGGGTGTTGGCTACACCTTC.

In this sample, this clonotype turned up a few times. The chain employs TRBV7-2 and TRBJ2-3, with a possible D match to TRBD1 (5 bases). Trimming took 8 bases from V and 5 from J, leaving 23 bases between them. CDR1 and CDR2 from the germline V gene are SGHTA and FQGNSA. CDR3 length: 16 residues. CDR3 sequence (DNA): TGTGCCAGCCTTAGTAGTGGGGCTAGATCGGGAGATACGCAGTATTTT. As protein: CASLSSGARSGDTQYF.

This clonotype was recorded many times. The chain is built from TRBV9 and TRBJ1-5; D not certain. Trimming took off 4 bases at V and 7 bases at J, with 12 bases between the two ends. This CDR3 is built from 13 residues. CDR1 and CDR2 (germline): SGDLS, YYNGEE. The CDR3 DNA sequence: TGTGCCAGCAGCTCCACACCCGGGCAGCCCCAGCATTTT. Translated: CASSSTPGQPQHF.

The sample holds one count of this clonotype. The chain combines TRBV3-1 with TRBJ1-1, with D unclear. From germline, CDR1 is LGHDT and CDR2 YNNKEL (reference sequence). V lost 2 bases and J 6 bases, leaving 7 bases between the germline ends. The CDR3 length is 12 residues. CDR3 loop: CASSQLSAEAFF. The CDR3, as DNA: TGTGCCAGCAGCCAATTATCGGCTGAAGCTTTCTTT.

The rearrangement uses TRBV4-1 and TRBJ2-7; TRBD2 agrees at 12 bases. This CDR3 comprises 16 residues. Germline trimming cut 1 base from V and 0 bases from J; bases unmatched to any gene: 1. Germline V lookup: CDR1 MGHRA, CDR2 YSYEKL. The chain's CDR3 is CASSQGGLAGSYEQYF. For the CDR3, the DNA is TGCGCCAGCAGCCAAGGGGGACTAGCGGGCTCCTACGAGCAGTACTTC.

The table lists this clonotype with a few counts. The chain joins TRBV29-1 to TRBJ2-1, with D perhaps being TRBD1 or TRBD2 (5 bases each). Trimming left V 4 bases short and J 8 bases short, with 12 bases between. In germline, CDR1 is SQVTM, CDR2 ANQGSEA. The CDR3 contains 12 residues. CDR3 coding DNA: TGCAGCGTTGCCCTCGTGGGGGATGAGCAGTTCTTC. This gives the protein CSVALVGDEQFF.

This sequence joins TRBV4-1 and TRBJ2-1; 7 nucleotides line up with TRBD1. Germline V gene lookup returns CDR1 MGHRA and CDR2 YSYEKL. J gave up 7 bases and V 2 bases, and 5 bases lay outside the gene matches. The CDR3 loop spans 14 amino acids. Written as DNA, the CDR3 is TGCGCCAGCAGCCAAAGGACAGGACAAAATGAGCAGTTCTTC. It translates to CASSQRTGQNEQFF.

This rearrangement joins TRBV29-1 to TRBJ2-7; perhaps TRBD1 as D (5 bases). The CDR3 runs to 15 residues. The ends were cut back, 6 bases at V and 3 bases at J, with 21 bases in the middle. Germline V gene sequence: CDR1 SQVTM, CDR2 ANQGSEA. Here the CDR3 reads CSVYTDTTSGYEQYF. CDR3 nucleotides: TGCAGCGTGTACACGGACACCACCTCGGGCTACGAGCAGTACTTC.